Below, one TCR beta chain is given with its context. The data derive from a study of cytomegalovirus exposure and HLA in healthy donors. In the PCR, 60 Vbeta and 13 Jbeta primers were used. Repertoires were generated with immunoSEQ multiplex PCR, while TCRdb's copy carries only in-frame clones and drops some. The data contain roughly 50,000 clones, over 60% of them singletons. Trimming took 5 bases from V and 0 from J, leaving 11 bases between them. The CDR3 runs to 15 residues. Germline V gene sequence: CDR1 LGHNA, CDR2 YSLEER. The V and J genes are TRBV4-3 and TRBJ1-5; a possible D gene is TRBD1 (5 bases). This clonotype originated in a man in his thirties or forties in good health and CMV-seropositive. What was sequenced was PBMCs. As DNA, the CDR3 is TGCGCCAGCAGCACAGACAGTTATAGCAATCAGCCCCAGCATTTT. This translates into CASSTDSYSNQPQHF.